This T cell receptor (beta chain) is from a study of Graves' ophthalmopathy and Graves' hyperthyroidism. The study amplified TCR beta CDR3 regions using RNA transcripts. HTBI-primed first-round RT-PCR preceded second-round multiplex PCR. TCRdb ran MiXCR on the multiplex PCR reads and lists one entry per CDR3 protein. The table lists over a million distinct CDR3 sequences, roughly two fifths of them singletons. Trimming cost V 3 bases and J 5 bases, with 19 bases left between them. The CDR3 consists of 15 residues. The V gene's germline CDR1 is DFQATT and CDR2 SNEGSKA (reference sequence). Hyperthyroidism patients, aged 18 to 65, were newly diagnosed, under 2 months' duration.

This receptor was taken from an adult man with Graves' hyperthyroidism. The material sequenced was peripheral blood or thyroid tissue (not recorded which). The V and J genes are TRBV20-1 and TRBJ2-5, with a weak D call TRBD1 (6 bases). The CDR3: CSASPTGWEQETQYF. As DNA, the CDR3 is TGCAGTGCTAGCCCGACAGGTTGGGAACAGGAGACCCAGTACTTC.